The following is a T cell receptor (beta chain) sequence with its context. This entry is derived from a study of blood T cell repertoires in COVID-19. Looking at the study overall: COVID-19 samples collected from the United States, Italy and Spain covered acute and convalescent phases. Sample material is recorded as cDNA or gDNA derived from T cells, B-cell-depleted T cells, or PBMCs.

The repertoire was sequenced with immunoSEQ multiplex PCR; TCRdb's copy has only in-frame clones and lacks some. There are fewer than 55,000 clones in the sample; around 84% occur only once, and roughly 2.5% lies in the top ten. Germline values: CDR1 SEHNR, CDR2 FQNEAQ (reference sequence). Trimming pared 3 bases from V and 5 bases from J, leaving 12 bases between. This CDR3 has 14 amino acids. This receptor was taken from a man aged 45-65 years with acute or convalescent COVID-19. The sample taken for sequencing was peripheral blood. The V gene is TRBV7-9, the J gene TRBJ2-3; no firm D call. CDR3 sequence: CASSFHLTGDTQYF. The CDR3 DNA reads TGTGCCAGCAGCTTCCACCTCACTGGAGATACGCAGTATTTT.